The text below deals with one TCR beta chain. The record originates from a study of CD8 T cells in Susac syndrome. Reverse transcription of about 0.5 to 1 ug RNA was carried out with random hexamers. TCRdb processed the immunoSEQ multiplex PCR reads anew with MiXCR; each CDR3 protein has one entry. The sample has 300,000 or so distinct CDR3 sequences, about 91% seen once; the top ten hold about 0.07%. The germline gives CDR1 SGHNT, CDR2 YYREEE (reference sequence). With V trimmed by 5 bases and J by 6 bases, 10 bases remained unmatched. The CDR3 spans 16 residues. This TCR derives from a human donor with multiple sclerosis. This chain connects TRBV5-4 to TRBJ2-1, with 11 bases matching TRBD2. Sequencing was performed on CD4+ T cells from PBMCs. The CDR3 sequence: CASRLAGGPDFNEQFF. CDR3 DNA sequence: TGTGCCAGCAGGTTAGCGGGAGGGCCAGATTTCAATGAGCAGTTCTTC.